The present T cell receptor beta chain was sequenced within a study of regulatory T cells in long-lasting Graves disease. Trimming left V 7 bases short and J 8 bases short, with 20 bases between. CDR1 and CDR2 from the germline V gene are GTSNPN and SVGIG (reference sequence). This CDR3 contains 13 residues. Arm-PCR with iRepertoire HTBI primers amplified the CDR3 regions for these TCR beta libraries. TCRdb itself ran the multiplex PCR reads through MiXCR, one entry per CDR3 protein. The sample includes hundreds of thousands of distinct CDR3 sequences, roughly 15% of them seen just once. This clonotype was detected ten times or more. Time point denoted: newly diagnosed GD, antithyroid drugs for less than 3 months. The TCR library was prepared using RNA isolated from PBMCs. This same sample was also taken into another study, of T cells in Graves' hyperthyroidism and ophthalmopathy. This second study says: Initially, a first-round RT-PCR of the TCR CDR3 employed the HTBI primer set.

The rearrangement joins TRBV30 to TRBJ1-2, with a weak D call TRBD1 (5 bases). This sample comprised peripheral blood mononuclear cells (PBMCs), obtained at new diagnosis, from a patient treated with antithyroid drugs. The sequence came from a man aged 18 to 30 with Graves disease. In DNA form, the CDR3 reads TGTGCCTACCCGGCCCGGGGCGCGTCCGGCTACACCTTC. Translated: CAYPARGASGYTF.